This T cell receptor (beta chain) came from a study of T cells in Graves' hyperthyroidism and ophthalmopathy (dated by TCRdb to 2018 to 2020). At the level of the whole study: Peripheral blood samples were taken at initial diagnosis, before any treatment was given. To identify TCR V-J signatures that set the groups apart, the researchers used a discovery cohort of roughly 100 patients, made up of 43 with Graves' ophthalmopathy and some 55 with stable Graves' hyperthyroidism. An independent validation cohort of under 20 hyperthyroidism patients and 17 patients who later progressed to ophthalmopathy tested prospective prediction of ophthalmopathy. The 95 to 100 discovery patients were randomly divided into training and test sets at a 7:3 ratio. Thyroid tissue and blood T-cell repertoires from about six Graves' hyperthyroidism patients were also compared in the study. After blood sampling, hyperthyroidism patients were treated with methimazole at a starting dose of 30 mg daily, and ophthalmopathy patients were treated with high-dose intravenous methylprednisolone. The paper reports TCR Vbeta CDR3 sequencing of roughly 140 peripheral blood samples: 40 to 45 ophthalmopathy, roughly 74 hyperthyroidism and 17 progressor patients.

General findings and caveats noted by the study authors: Ophthalmopathy was separated from stable hyperthyroidism by a 13 V-J signature model, with 85% to 90% sensitivity and approximately 81% specificity obtained in cross-validation and 80%/75% obtained in testing. Most expanded thyroid clonotypes (frequency above 0.001) were also detected in blood, suggesting blood repertoires may reflect thyroid immune responses. In validation, the model predicted progression to ophthalmopathy with just under 71% sensitivity and around 72% specificity, a median of approximately 6.5 months before onset. Sample size was not statistically predetermined, and investigators were not blinded to group allocation.

In the ophthalmopathy patients, disease was moderately to severely active, with a Clinical Activity Score of 3 or more, a NOSPECS grade of 4 or more, and a duration of less than 3 months. Patients with uncontrolled infections, other autoimmune diseases, pregnancy or lactation were excluded. Diagnoses were established on the basis of clinical symptoms, serum thyroxine and TRAb, thyroid ultrasound, and orbital computed tomography. PBMCs were isolated from about 10 ml of fresh peripheral blood by Ficoll-Paque density gradient centrifugation. Total RNA was extracted with Trizol reagent, and quality was checked on an Agilent 2100 Bioanalyzer. This clonotype has a count of ten or more. Its antigen is not yet known. Qualities for individual bases were not recorded, and no much larger clone is one base off. The TCR beta CDR3 regions were amplified from RNA transcripts. The first round of RT-PCR for the TCR CDR3 was performed with the HTBI primer set and the Qiagen OneStep RT-PCR kit. Libraries were constructed in a second round of multiplex PCR, after which size selection and purification were carried out. Sequencing of the libraries was done on an Illumina HiSeq2000 using paired-end 100 bp reads. In the source study's methods: Raw data were processed with SOAPnuke, discarding reads with adapters, uncalled bases, mean Phred below 15, or no exact constant-primer or identifier match. High-quality paired reads were merged using COPE v1.2.5, and each unique nucleotide sequence was defined as a clonotype. MiTCR v1.1 was used to align clonotypes to the IMGT TRBV, TRBD and TRBJ reference segments. The analysis was restricted to V-J combinations with a frequency above 0.0001, which together covered 99.2% of the repertoires. A TCS score was defined as the ratio of F50 (clonal expansion) to E x V (chaos), with BLOSUM62-based TCRdist applied between CDR3 peptides within each V-J. Welch's t-statistics and random forest reduced roughly 500 V-J features to fewer than 15, which were used in a naive Bayes classifier (R e1071). TCRdb handled the public reads itself, with Q25 trimming in fastp and clone calling in MiXCR, and kept productive beta chains. Under each unique CDR3 protein, matching rows form one entry showing the most common genes and DNA. The V and J calls follow TCRdb's processing rather than the paper's. For this sample there are fewer than 450,000 distinct CDR3 sequences; 11% to 15% appear just once. Together, the top ten hold under 30% of the sample.

For this chain, trimming is 6 bases at the V end and 1 base at the J end, and the number of junction bases without a gene match is 12. The germline V gene (reference sequence) gives CDR1 as LGHDT and CDR2 as YNNKEL. Reading from cysteine to phenylalanine, the CDR3 counts 17 amino acids. Only the CDR3 portion is preserved as DNA: 51 bases, with reading frame beginning at the first base. The specimen was blood. The sequence derives from a man aged 45-65 years with Graves' ophthalmopathy. Rearrangement joined TRBV3-1 to TRBJ2-1, and 7 junctional nucleotides match TRBD2. The nucleotide sequence reads as follows: TGTGCCAGCAGTTTTGGTGGGAGGGTCTTATCCTACAATGAGCAGTTCTTC. The resulting protein is CASSFGGRVLSYNEQFF.